Listed here are 29 T cell receptor beta chains from one sample, sequenced in a study of control samples from healthy donors and cancer patients (dated by TCRdb to 2018 to 2021). Libraries came from the immunoSEQ multiplex PCR assay. TCRdb stores this immuneACCESS table with in-frame sequences only. Part of the clones is absent; in the studies checked, under half of the shortfall reflects unresolved V genes, and no reason is known for the rest. Recorded for this sample are about 120,000 clones; roughly 88% of them occurred a single time. The ten largest clones take up 3.4% of the sample. Sequencing was done on a sample of blood. The origin of the receptors is a man aged 35-49 years in good health.

This chain uses TRBV30 with TRBJ2-2, with a possible D match to TRBD2 (7 bases). Germline CDR1 is GTSNPN and CDR2 is SVGIG (reference sequence). The CDR3 is made up of 16 amino acids. The V end was cut by 0 bases, the J end by 6 bases, with 17 bases between. CDR3 sequence reads: CAWSVAAGAWAGELFF. The CDR3 DNA sequence: TGTGCCTGGAGTGTAGCCGCGGGGGCTTGGGCCGGGGAGCTGTTTTTT.

V and J are TRBV13 and TRBJ2-5, with 7 positions matching TRBD1. CDR1 and CDR2 from the germline V gene are PRHDT and FYEKMQ (reference sequence). The CDR3 contains 16 residues. Trimming removed 4 bases from V and 2 bases from J; junction bases left unmatched: 10. The CDR3 region has the DNA TGTGCCAGCAGCTCCTCCGACAGGGAACTACAAGAGACCCAGTACTTC. Its translation: CASSSSDRELQETQYF.

This clone has just one count. The chain links TRBV12-3 or TRBV12-4 to TRBJ2-7; the match to TRBD2 covers 7 bases. With 6 bases clipped from V and 4 bases from J, the junction kept 3 bases outside the gene matches. This CDR3 is 12 amino acids long. The CDR3 nucleotides are TGTGCCAGCAGCCCGGGGGGTTACGAGCAGTACTTC. Translation: CASSPGGYEQYF.

The chain employs TRBV24-1 and TRBJ2-3; 7 positions agree with TRBD2. The CDR3 length is 17 residues. From germline, CDR1 is KGHDR and CDR2 SFDVKD. J lost 6 bases, V lost 3 bases, and 14 bases had no gene match. The CDR3 nucleotides are TGTGCCACCAGTGATGGACTAGGGGATTGGCACTGGGATACGCAGTATTTT. It is translated as CATSDGLGDWHWDTQYF.

This clone was recorded a few times. J is TRBJ1-4 and V is TRBV2, with 7 bases fitting TRBD1. V lost 5 bases to trimming and J lost 8 bases; unmatched junction nucleotides: 8. The CDR3 covers 14 residues. Germline V CDR1 and CDR2: SNHLY, FYNNEI. CDR3 DNA sequence: TGTGCCAGCAGTTCGACAGGGTTTCGAGAAAAACTGTTTTTT. As protein: CASSSTGFREKLFF. Based on the CDR3 plus reference TRBV2 and TRBJ1-4, the full variable domain is EPEVTQTPSHQVTQMGQEVILRCVPISNHLYFYWYRQILGQKVEFLVSFYNNEISEKSEIFDDQFSVERPDGSNFTLKIRSTKLEDSAMYFCASSSTGFREKLFFGSGTQLSVL.

The rearrangement uses TRBV6-5 and TRBJ1-2, with D maybe TRBD1 (6 bases). Trimming removed 6 bases at V and 4 bases at J, with 12 bases between. Germline CDR1 and CDR2: MNHEY and SVGAGI. CDR3 length equals 13 residues. CDR3 amino acids: CASRFDRFYGYTF. CDR3 nucleotide sequence: TGTGCCAGCAGATTTGACAGGTTCTATGGCTACACCTTC.

The J gene is TRBJ1-4, the V gene TRBV7-9; D unclear. The germline V gene encodes CDR1 SEHNR and CDR2 FQNEAQ (reference sequence). This CDR3 has 15 amino acids. Trimming took 4 bases from V and 7 from J, leaving 16 bases between them. This CDR3 reads CASSSASRWGEKLFF. CDR3 bases: TGTGCCAGCAGCTCCGCATCCCGATGGGGTGAAAAACTGTTTTTT.

The chain has TRBV19 and TRBJ2-4; D remains unclear. V shed 6 bases and J shed 0 bases, with 12 bases lying between them. This CDR3 spans 15 amino acids. The germline V gene encodes CDR1 LNHDA and CDR2 SQIVND (reference sequence). In DNA form, the CDR3 reads TGTGCCAGTAGCTTCCACCCCTTAGCCAAAAACATTCAGTACTTC. It encodes CASSFHPLAKNIQYF.

As regards this clone: The limits of the CDR3 on the DNA are not certain, so only TCRdb's listed CDR3 is given. This chain links TRBV28 with TRBJ1-2; whether TRBD1, the table's D call, matches the DNA was not checked. The CDR3 is 14 residues long, ends included. Germline V gives CDR1 MDHEN, CDR2 SYDVKM. The CDR3 region is CASSFGQGASTGTF.

The gene calls are TRBV30 and TRBJ1-6, with D possibly matching TRBD1 (6 bases). Germline CDR1 and CDR2: GTSNPN and SVGIG (reference sequence). The V and J ends lost 0 bases and 1 base respectively, with 10 bases between them. The CDR3 has 16 residues. In nucleotides, the CDR3 is TGTGCCTGGAGTGTGGCAGGGGAATCCTATAATTCACCCCTCCACTTT. Protein sequence: CAWSVAGESYNSPLHF.

This chain links TRBV19 with TRBJ1-5; D is ambiguous. Germline CDR1 and CDR2: LNHDA and SQIVND (reference sequence). V gave up 5 bases and J gave up 4 bases, with 15 bases separating them. The CDR3 contains 15 residues. CDR3 amino acids: CASSLGRQGNQPQHF. The CDR3, as DNA: TGTGCCAGTAGTTTGGGCAGGCAAGGAAATCAGCCCCAGCATTTT.

V usage is TRBV7-3 and J usage is TRBJ2-3, with unresolved D. V was cut by 5 bases and J by 2 bases, with 14 bases left in between. CDR1 and CDR2 (germline): SGHTA, FQGTGA. The CDR3 length is 15 residues. The CDR3 spells CASSPSSDHTDTQYF. The CDR3, as DNA: TGTGCCAGCAGCCCCTCTAGTGACCACACAGATACGCAGTATTTT.

V is TRBV3-1 (or the pseudogene TRBV3-2) and J is TRBJ1-3, with D unresolved. Germline CDR1 and CDR2: LGHDT and YNNKEL (reference sequence). The CDR3 is 13 amino acids. V shed 8 bases and J shed 0 bases, with 8 bases lying between them. CDR3 protein: CASGRGSGNTIYF. For the CDR3, the DNA is TGTGCCAGCGGGCGGGGCTCTGGAAACACCATATATTTT.

This chain joins TRBV5-1 and TRBJ2-3, with TRBD1 matching over 7 bases. The V segment lost 2 bases and the J segment 5 bases; nucleotides outside the gene matches: 5. CDR3 size: 14 residues. Germline V CDR1 and CDR2: SGHRS, YFSETQ. The CDR3 here is CASSFQGVGDTQYF. CDR3 DNA sequence: TGCGCCAGCAGCTTCCAGGGGGTAGGAGATACGCAGTATTTT.

The chain links TRBV2 to TRBJ1-1, with D tentatively TRBD1 (5 bases). CDR1 and CDR2 (germline): SNHLY, FYNNEI. The CDR3 is 12 residues long. V dropped 3 bases and J dropped 10 bases, with 12 bases sitting between them. The CDR3, as DNA: TGTGCCAGCAGTGATGTCGGGGGGGGAGCTTTCTTT. Its protein is CASSDVGGGAFF. The complete variable domain, with remaining parts taken from reference TRBV2 and TRBJ1-1, reads EPEVTQTPSHQVTQMGQEVILRCVPISNHLYFYWYRQILGQKVEFLVSFYNNEISEKSEIFDDQFSVERPDGSNFTLKIRSTKLEDSAMYFCASSDVGGGAFFGQGTRLTVV.

V gene TRBV10-1 combines with J gene TRBJ2-4; perhaps TRBD1 as D (5 bases). Between the trimmed V and J ends, which lost 3 bases and 5 bases, there was a span of 11 bases. The CDR3 extends over 14 amino acids. Germline CDR1 reads WNHNN; CDR2 reads SYGVQD (reference sequence). The chain's CDR3 is CASSDSQEQNIQYF. DNA of the CDR3: TGCGCCAGCAGTGATTCACAGGAACAAAACATTCAGTACTTC.

The V gene is TRBV5-1, the J gene TRBJ1-1; D not certain. Germline CDR1 reads SGHRS; CDR2 reads YFSETQ. The V and J ends lost 7 bases and 1 base respectively, with 14 bases between them. This CDR3 comprises 14 residues. Written as DNA, the CDR3 is TGCGCCAGCCAAGAGCGGCCAGGGAACACTGAAGCTTTCTTT. Protein: CASQERPGNTEAFF.

The chain is built from TRBV3-1 (or the pseudogene TRBV3-2) and TRBJ2-2; D gene ambiguous. Trimming stripped 5 bases from V and 0 bases from J, with 4 bases between. Germline assignment: CDR1 LGHDT and CDR2 YNNKEL (reference sequence). The CDR3 is 13 amino acids. The CDR3 region is CASSYTNTGELFF. In DNA form, the CDR3 reads TGTGCCAGCAGCTACACGAACACCGGGGAGCTGTTTTTT.

The chain uses TRBV7-8 and TRBJ2-1, with 11 bases that match TRBD2. V dropped 5 bases and J dropped 5; count of bases not matched to a gene: 8. The CDR3 is 16 residues long. CDR1 SGHVS and CDR2 FQNEAQ come from the germline V gene. The CDR3 nucleotides are TGTGCCAGCAGCCCTCCGACTAGCGGGGCAAACAATGAGCAGTTCTTC. Translated, it gives CASSPPTSGANNEQFF.

This clone was detected only once. CDR3 coding DNA: TGTGCCAGCTCACCCCTACCCCCTAGCGGGAACACAGATACGCAGTATTTT. Its protein product is CASSPLPPSGNTDTQYF. The V and J genes are TRBV18 and TRBJ2-3; TRBD2 aligns across 9 bases. The germline V gene encodes CDR1 KGHSH and CDR2 LQKENI. There are 17 residues in the CDR3. The V gene end was trimmed by 3 bases and the J gene end by 2 bases; junction bases not matched to a gene: 9. Combining the CDR3 with reference TRBV18 and TRBJ2-3 gives the whole variable domain NAGVMQNPRHLVRRRGQEARLRCSPMKGHSHVYWYRQLPEEGLKFMVYLQKENIIDESGMPKERFSAEFPKEGPSILRIQQVVRGDSAAYFCASSPLPPSGNTDTQYFGPGTRLTVL.

The CDR3 reads CASSDGLGSGANVLTF. DNA for the CDR3: TGTGCCAGCAGTGACGGGCTGGGCTCTGGGGCCAACGTCCTGACTTTC. J is TRBJ2-6 and V is TRBV6-1; D is ambiguous. The V and J ends lost 3 bases and 0 bases respectively, with 9 bases between them. The germline V gene has CDR1 MNHNS and CDR2 SASEGT. This CDR3 is built from 16 residues.

This chain joins TRBV25-1 and TRBJ1-2; no reliable D call. The CDR3 extends over 15 amino acids. Trimming shortened V by 7 bases and J by 6 bases, and 21 bases separated the two germline ends. Germline CDR1 and CDR2: MGHDK and SYGVNS. The CDR3 nucleotides are TGTGCCAGCACAGGTCAGGCCGCAGACGTTCATGGCTACACCTTC. It is translated as CASTGQAADVHGYTF.

This clone was picked up one time. V gene TRBV6-1 combines with J gene TRBJ1-4, with D perhaps TRBD1 (5 bases). CDR3 length: 16 amino acids. Germline-derived CDR1 and CDR2 are MNHNS and SASEGT. The V and J ends lost 4 bases and 0 bases respectively, with 12 bases between them. In DNA, the CDR3 is TGTGCCAGCAGTGCGGAGACAGCGGCAACTAATGAAAAACTGTTTTTT. It yields the protein CASSAETAATNEKLFF.

The CDR3 region is CASSLAANQPQHF. Written as DNA, the CDR3 is TGTGCCAGCAGCTTAGCAGCGAATCAGCCCCAGCATTTT. This rearrangement joins TRBV7-2 to TRBJ1-5; D call uncertain. Germline V gene lookup returns CDR1 SGHTA and CDR2 FQGNSA. The CDR3 contains 13 residues. The germline V and J ends were trimmed by 0 bases and 4 bases, with 4 bases remaining between them.

This rearrangement joins TRBV9 to TRBJ2-5; 9 nucleotides line up with TRBD2. The ends lost 1 base at V and 2 bases at J; junction bases unmatched: 6. Germline V CDR1 and CDR2: SGDLS, YYNGEE. There are 16 residues in the CDR3. The CDR3 bases are TGTGCCAGCAGCGTATCACTAGCGGGTCTACAAGAGACCCAGTACTTC. It codes for CASSVSLAGLQETQYF.

This chain uses TRBV7-2 with TRBJ1-2; D uncertain. The ends were cut back, 4 bases at V and 2 bases at J, with 11 bases in the middle. Germline-derived CDR1 and CDR2 are SGHTA and FQGNSA. CDR3 length equals 14 residues. This CDR3 reads CASSSRTRNYGYTF. The CDR3 DNA is TGTGCCAGCAGCTCCAGGACGAGAAACTATGGCTACACCTTC.

The chain couples TRBV4-1 to TRBJ2-6, with TRBD1 identical over 8 bases. V shed 1 base and J 3 bases; nucleotides not matched to a gene: 8. From germline, CDR1 is MGHRA and CDR2 YSYEKL. The length of the CDR3 is 18 residues. CDR3 nucleotides: TGCGCCAGCAGCCAAGGCGGGCAGGGGGCAATTGGGGCCAACGTCCTGACTTTC. Protein sequence: CASSQGGQGAIGANVLTF.

CDR3 loop: CASSGAAGTGFTDTQYF. The CDR3 nucleotides read TGTGCCAGCAGTGGGGCGGCCGGGACAGGGTTCACAGATACGCAGTATTTT. The chain links TRBV6-1 to TRBJ2-3; 9 bases match TRBD1. Unmatched junction bases numbered 10, after V lost 4 bases and J lost 2 bases. Germline V gene data show CDR1 as MNHNS and CDR2 as SASEGT. The CDR3 sequence is 17 residues long.

This clone was observed a few times. The V and J genes are TRBV2 and TRBJ1-3, with D perhaps matching TRBD1 (5 bases). Germline V gene lookup returns CDR1 SNHLY and CDR2 FYNNEI. The length of the CDR3 is 18 residues. V was clipped by 9 bases and J by 0 bases, with 24 bases between them. The CDR3 nucleotides read TGTGCCAGTAGCGGGGGTCAACGGGGATTAACCTCTGGAAACACCATATATTTT. Protein: CASSGGQRGLTSGNTIYF. The complete variable domain, with remaining parts taken from reference TRBV2 and TRBJ1-3, reads EPEVTQTPSHQVTQMGQEVILRCVPISNHLYFYWYRQILGQKVEFLVSFYNNEISEKSEIFDDQFSVERPDGSNFTLKIRSTKLEDSAMYFCASSGGQRGLTSGNTIYFGEGSWLTVV.